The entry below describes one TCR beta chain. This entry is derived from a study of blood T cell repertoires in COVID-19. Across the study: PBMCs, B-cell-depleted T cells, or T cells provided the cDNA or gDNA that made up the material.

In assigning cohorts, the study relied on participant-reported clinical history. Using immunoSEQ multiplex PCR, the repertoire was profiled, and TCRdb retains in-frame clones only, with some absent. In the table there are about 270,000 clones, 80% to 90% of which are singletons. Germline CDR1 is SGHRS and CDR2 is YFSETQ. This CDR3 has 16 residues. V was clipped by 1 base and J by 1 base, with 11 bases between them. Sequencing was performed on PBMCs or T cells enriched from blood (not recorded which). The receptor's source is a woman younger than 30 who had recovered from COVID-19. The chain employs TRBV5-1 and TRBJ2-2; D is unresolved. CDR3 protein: CASSLLPGGNTGELFF. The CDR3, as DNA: TGCGCCAGCAGCTTGTTACCGGGTGGGAACACCGGGGAGCTGTTTTTT.